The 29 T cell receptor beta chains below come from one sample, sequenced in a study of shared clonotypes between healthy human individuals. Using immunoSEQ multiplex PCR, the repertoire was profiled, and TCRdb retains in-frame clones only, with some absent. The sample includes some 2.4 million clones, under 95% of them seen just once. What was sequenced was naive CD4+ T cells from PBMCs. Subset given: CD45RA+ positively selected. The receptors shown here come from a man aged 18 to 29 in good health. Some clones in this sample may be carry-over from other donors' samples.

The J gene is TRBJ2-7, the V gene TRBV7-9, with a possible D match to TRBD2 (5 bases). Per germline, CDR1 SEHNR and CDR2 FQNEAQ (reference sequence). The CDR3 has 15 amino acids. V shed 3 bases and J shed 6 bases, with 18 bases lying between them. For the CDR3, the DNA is TGTGCCAGCAGCTTCGAGGGCTGGCGTTCATTCGAGCAGTACTTC. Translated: CASSFEGWRSFEQYF.

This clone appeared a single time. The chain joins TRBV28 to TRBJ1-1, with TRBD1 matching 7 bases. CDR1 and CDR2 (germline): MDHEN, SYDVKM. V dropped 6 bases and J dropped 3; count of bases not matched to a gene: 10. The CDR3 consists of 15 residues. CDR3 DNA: TGTGCCAGCAGGCCTTCGGGACAGAGACACACTGAAGCTTTCTTT. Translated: CASRPSGQRHTEAFF.

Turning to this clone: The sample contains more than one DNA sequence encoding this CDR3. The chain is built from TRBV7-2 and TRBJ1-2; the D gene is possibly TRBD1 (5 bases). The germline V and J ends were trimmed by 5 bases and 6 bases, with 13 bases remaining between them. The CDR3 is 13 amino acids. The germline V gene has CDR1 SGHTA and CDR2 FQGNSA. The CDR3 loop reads CASSLGQGDGYTF. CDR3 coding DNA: TGTGCCAGCAGCCTAGGCCAAGGGGATGGCTACACCTTC.

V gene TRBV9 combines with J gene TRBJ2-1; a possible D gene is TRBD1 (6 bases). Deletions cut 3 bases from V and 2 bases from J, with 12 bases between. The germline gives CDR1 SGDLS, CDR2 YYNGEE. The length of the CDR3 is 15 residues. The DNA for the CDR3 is TGTGCCAGCAGCGACCAAGGGGGAACCTACAATGAGCAGTTCTTC. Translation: CASSDQGGTYNEQFF.

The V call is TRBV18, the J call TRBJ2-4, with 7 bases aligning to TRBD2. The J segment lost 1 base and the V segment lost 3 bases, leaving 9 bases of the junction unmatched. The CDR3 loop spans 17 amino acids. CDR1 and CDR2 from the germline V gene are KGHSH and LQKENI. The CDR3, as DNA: TGTGCCAGCTCACCCCCCTCGGGCGGGAGTGCCAAAAACATTCAGTACTTC. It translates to CASSPPSGGSAKNIQYF.

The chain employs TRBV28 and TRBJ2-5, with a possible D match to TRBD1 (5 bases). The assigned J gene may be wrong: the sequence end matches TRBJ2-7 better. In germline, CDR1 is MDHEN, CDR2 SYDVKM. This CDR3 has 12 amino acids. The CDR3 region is CASSLRGYEQYF. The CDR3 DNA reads TGTGCCAGCAGTTTAAGGGGCTACGAGCAGTACTTC.

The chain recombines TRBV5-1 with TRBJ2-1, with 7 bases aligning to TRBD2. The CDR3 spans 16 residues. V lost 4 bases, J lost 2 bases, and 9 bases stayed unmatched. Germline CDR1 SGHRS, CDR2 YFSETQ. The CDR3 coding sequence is TGCGCCAGCAGCCCGAGCCTCGGACTAGCCTACAATGAGCAGTTCTTC. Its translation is CASSPSLGLAYNEQFF.

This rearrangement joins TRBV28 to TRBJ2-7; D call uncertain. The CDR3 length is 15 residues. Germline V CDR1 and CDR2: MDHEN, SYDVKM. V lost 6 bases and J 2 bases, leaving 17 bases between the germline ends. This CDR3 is CASRPRWVGTYEQYF. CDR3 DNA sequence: TGTGCCAGCAGGCCTAGGTGGGTCGGAACCTACGAGCAGTACTTC.

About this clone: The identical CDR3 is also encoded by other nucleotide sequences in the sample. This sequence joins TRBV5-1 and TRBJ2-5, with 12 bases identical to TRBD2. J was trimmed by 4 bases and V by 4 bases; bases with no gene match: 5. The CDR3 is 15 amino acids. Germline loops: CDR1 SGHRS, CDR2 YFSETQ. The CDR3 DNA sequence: TGCGCCAGCAGCCGGGGACTAGCGGGTGGAGAGACCCAGTACTTC. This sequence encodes CASSRGLAGGETQYF.

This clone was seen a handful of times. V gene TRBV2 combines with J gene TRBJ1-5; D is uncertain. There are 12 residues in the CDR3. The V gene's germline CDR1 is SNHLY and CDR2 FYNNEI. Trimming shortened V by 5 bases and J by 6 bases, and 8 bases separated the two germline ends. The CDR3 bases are TGTGCCAGCAGTCAGAATCTTCAGCCCCAGCATTTT. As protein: CASSQNLQPQHF.

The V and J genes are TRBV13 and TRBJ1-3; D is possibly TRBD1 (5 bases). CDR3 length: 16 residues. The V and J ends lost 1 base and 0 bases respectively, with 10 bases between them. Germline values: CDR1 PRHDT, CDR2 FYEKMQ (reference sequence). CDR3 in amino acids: CASSLDGHDSGNTIYF. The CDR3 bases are TGTGCCAGCAGCTTAGACGGACACGACTCTGGAAACACCATATATTTT. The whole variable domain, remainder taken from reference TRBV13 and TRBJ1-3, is AAGVIQSPRHLIKEKRETATLKCYPIPRHDTVYWYQQGPGQDPQFLISFYEKMQSDKGSIPDRFSAQQFSDYHSELNMSSLELGDSALYFCASSLDGHDSGNTIYFGEGSWLTVV.

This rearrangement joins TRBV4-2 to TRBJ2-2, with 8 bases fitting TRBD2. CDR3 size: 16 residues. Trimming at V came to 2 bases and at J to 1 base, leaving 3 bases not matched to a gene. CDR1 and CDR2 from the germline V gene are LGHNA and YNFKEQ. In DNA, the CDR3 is TGTGCCAGCAGCCAACAAGCGGGAGAGAACACCGGGGAGCTGTTTTTT. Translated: CASSQQAGENTGELFF.

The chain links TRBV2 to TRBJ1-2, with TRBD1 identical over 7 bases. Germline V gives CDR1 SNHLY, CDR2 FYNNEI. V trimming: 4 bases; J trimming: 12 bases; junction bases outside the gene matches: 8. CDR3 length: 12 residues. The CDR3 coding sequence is TGTGCCAGCAGTGTTATAACAGGGGTTCACACCTTC. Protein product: CASSVITGVHTF.

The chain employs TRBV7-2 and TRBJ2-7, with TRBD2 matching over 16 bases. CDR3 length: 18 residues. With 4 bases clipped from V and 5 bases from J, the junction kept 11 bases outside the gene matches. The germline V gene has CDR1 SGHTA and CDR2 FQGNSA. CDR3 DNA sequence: TGTGCCAGCAGCTCCAACCTGGGGACTAGCGGGAGGGCCCACGAGCAGTACTTC. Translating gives CASSSNLGTSGRAHEQYF.

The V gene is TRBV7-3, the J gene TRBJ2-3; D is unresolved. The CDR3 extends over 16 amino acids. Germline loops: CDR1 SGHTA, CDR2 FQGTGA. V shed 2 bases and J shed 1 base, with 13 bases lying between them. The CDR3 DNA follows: TGTGCCAGCAGCTTAGGGCCAGCTAAAGGCACAGATACGCAGTATTTT. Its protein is CASSLGPAKGTDTQYF.

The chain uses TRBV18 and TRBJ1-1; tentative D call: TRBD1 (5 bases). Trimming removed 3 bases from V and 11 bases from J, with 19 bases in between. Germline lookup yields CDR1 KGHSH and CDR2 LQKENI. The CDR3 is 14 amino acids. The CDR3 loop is CASSPLEEAGLAFF. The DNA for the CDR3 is TGTGCCAGCTCACCCCTGGAGGAGGCAGGGCTGGCTTTCTTT.

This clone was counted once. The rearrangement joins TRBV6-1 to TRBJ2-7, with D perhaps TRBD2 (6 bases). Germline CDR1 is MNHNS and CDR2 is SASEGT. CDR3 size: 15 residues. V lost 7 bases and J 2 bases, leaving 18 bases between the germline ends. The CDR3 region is CASNRDWGEPYEQYF. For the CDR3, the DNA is TGTGCCAGCAACCGGGATTGGGGGGAGCCCTACGAGCAGTACTTC.

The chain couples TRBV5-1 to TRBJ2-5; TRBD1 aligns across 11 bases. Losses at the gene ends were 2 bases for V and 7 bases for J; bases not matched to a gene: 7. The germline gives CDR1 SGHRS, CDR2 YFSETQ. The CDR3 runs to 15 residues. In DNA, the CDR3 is TGCGCCAGCAGCTTACCGGGACAGGGGGAAGCGACCCAGTACTTC. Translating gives CASSLPGQGEATQYF.

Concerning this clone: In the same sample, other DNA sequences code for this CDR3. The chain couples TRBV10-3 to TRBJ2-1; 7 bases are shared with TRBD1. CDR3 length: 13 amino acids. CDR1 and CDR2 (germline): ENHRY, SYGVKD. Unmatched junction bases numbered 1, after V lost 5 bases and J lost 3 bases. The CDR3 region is CAISRDSYNEQFF. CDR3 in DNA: TGTGCCATCAGTAGGGACAGCTACAATGAGCAGTTCTTC.

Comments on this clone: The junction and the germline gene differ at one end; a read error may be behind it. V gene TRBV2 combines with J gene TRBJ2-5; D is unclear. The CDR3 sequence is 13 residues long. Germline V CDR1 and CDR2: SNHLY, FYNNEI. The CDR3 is CEENKGRKETQYF. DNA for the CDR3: TGCGAAGAAAATAAGGGAAGGAAAGAGACCCAGTACTTC. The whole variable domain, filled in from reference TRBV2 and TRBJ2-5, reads EPEVTQTPSHQVTQMGQEVILRCVPISNHLYFYWYRQILGQKVEFLVSFYNNEISEKSEIFDDQFSVERPDGSNFTLKIRSTKLEDSAMYFCEENKGRKETQYFGPGTRLLVL.

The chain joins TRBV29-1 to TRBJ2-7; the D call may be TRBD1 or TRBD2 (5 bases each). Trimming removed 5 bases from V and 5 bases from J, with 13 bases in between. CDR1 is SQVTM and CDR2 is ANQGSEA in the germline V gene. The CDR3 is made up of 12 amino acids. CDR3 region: CSVSRGADEQYF. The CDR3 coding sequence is TGCAGCGTTTCGAGGGGCGCCGACGAGCAGTACTTC.

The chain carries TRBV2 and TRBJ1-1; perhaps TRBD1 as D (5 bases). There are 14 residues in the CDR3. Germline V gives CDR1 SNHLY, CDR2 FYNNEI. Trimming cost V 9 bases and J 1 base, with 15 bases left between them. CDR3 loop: CASTGRTPNTEAFF. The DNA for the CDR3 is TGTGCCAGTACGGGGCGTACCCCGAACACTGAAGCTTTCTTT.

The CDR3 DNA reads as TGTGCCAGCAGCCTGAGTACAGGGAATAATGAGCAGTTCTTC. Its translation: CASSLSTGNNEQFF. The J gene is TRBJ2-1, the V gene TRBV5-8, with D maybe TRBD1 (6 bases). The CDR3 is 14 residues long. V lost 4 bases and J lost 7, with 15 bases in between. Germline loops: CDR1 SGHTS, CDR2 YDEGEE.

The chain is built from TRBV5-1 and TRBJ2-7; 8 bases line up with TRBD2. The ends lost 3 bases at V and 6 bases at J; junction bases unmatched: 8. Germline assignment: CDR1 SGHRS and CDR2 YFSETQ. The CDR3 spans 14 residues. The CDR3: CASSSLAGTLEQYF. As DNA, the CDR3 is TGCGCCAGCAGCTCCTTAGCGGGAACCCTCGAGCAGTACTTC.

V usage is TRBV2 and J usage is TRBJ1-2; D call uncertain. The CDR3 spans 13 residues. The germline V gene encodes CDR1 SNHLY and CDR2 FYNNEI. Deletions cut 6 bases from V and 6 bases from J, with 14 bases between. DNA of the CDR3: TGTGCCAGCAGACTATCCTGGTCCAATGGCTACACCTTC. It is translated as CASRLSWSNGYTF.

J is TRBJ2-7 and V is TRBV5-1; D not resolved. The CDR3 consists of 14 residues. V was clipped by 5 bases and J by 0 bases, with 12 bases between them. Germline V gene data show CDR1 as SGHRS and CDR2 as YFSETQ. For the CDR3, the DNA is TGCGCCAGCAGTAGCATTCAAGGCTCCTACGAGCAGTACTTC. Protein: CASSSIQGSYEQYF.

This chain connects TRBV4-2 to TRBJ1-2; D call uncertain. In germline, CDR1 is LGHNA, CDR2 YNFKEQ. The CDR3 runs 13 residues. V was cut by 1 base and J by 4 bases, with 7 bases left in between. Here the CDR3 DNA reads TGTGCCAGCAGCCAAGGGCTGGGCTATGGCTACACCTTC. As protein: CASSQGLGYGYTF.

The DNA of the CDR3 is TGTGCCAGCATTTCATGGCAGGGAGTTCGGGAGACCCAGTACTTC. This encodes CASISWQGVRETQYF. This sequence joins TRBV6-4 and TRBJ2-5; D tentatively reads TRBD1 or TRBD2 (5 bases each). There are 15 residues in the CDR3. Germline-derived CDR1 and CDR2 are MRHNA and SNTAGT. V gave up 7 bases and J gave up 5 bases, with 20 bases separating them.

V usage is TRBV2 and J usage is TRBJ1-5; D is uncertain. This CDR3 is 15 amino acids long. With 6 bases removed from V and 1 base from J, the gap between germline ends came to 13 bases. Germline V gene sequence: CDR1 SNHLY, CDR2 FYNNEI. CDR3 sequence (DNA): TGTGCCAGCAGCCAGGCCGGGTTGAGCAATCAGCCCCAGCATTTT. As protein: CASSQAGLSNQPQHF.